Listed here are 11 T cell receptor beta chains from one sample, sequenced in a study of T-cell reconstitution after alpha-beta-depleted transplantation in children. Unique molecular identifiers were used to barcode this TCRbeta library. A single record per CDR3 protein comes from TCRdb applying MiXCR to the PCR reads. This table holds 300,000 to 400,000 distinct CDR3 sequences, 16% found once. Sequences were derived from PBMCs, mostly from graft donor cells, sampled 360 days after TCRalphabeta/CD19-depleted stem cell transplant. These receptors all come from a male patient aged 2 to 9 who had a stem cell transplant for acute lymphoblastic leukemia, so the T cells may come from the graft donor.

This clonotype appeared a few times. The genes are TRBV6-5 and TRBJ1-6; D remains ambiguous. The CDR3 is 13 amino acids. The V gene's germline CDR1 is MNHEY and CDR2 SVGAGI. The V end was cut by 2 bases, the J end by 10 bases, with 9 bases between. The CDR3 spells CASSYGKSSPLHF. Here the CDR3 DNA reads TGTGCCAGCAGTTACGGGAAGAGCTCACCCCTCCACTTT.

Notes on this clonotype: Compared with germline, one end of the junction differs, possibly owing to a read error. The chain combines TRBV12-3 or TRBV12-4 with TRBJ1-6; 8 bases agree with TRBD1. The CDR3 spans 17 residues. The CDR3 DNA reads as TGTGCCAGCAGCTTAGGGACAGGAAGGCAGAATAATTCACCCCTCCACTTT. This sequence encodes CASSLGTGRQNNSPLHF.

The chain recombines TRBV7-3 with TRBJ2-3; no reliable D call. The CDR3 spans 16 residues. The germline CDR1 and CDR2 sequences are SGHTA and FQGTGA. The V gene lost 1 base and the J gene lost 2 bases, with 13 bases spanning the gap. CDR3 residues: CASSLKGGLSTDTQYF. The CDR3 DNA reads TGTGCCAGCAGCTTAAAAGGCGGCCTCTCCACAGATACGCAGTATTTT.

This clonotype turned up a few times. The chain combines TRBV4-1 with TRBJ2-7; D is perhaps TRBD1 (5 bases). This CDR3 region has 14 residues. CDR1 is MGHRA, CDR2 YSYEKL, per germline. V lost 0 bases, J lost 2 bases, and 8 bases lay in between. The CDR3 loop reads CASSQEWGPYEQYF. In DNA, the CDR3 is TGCGCCAGCAGCCAAGAATGGGGCCCCTACGAGCAGTACTTC.

This clonotype has more than one count but fewer than ten. The chain employs TRBV20-1 and TRBJ2-1; D perhaps matches TRBD1 (5 bases). Trimming took off 4 bases at V and 5 bases at J, with 15 bases between the two ends. The CDR3 covers 14 residues. Germline lookup yields CDR1 DFQATT and CDR2 SNEGSKA (reference sequence). In DNA, the CDR3 is TGCAGTGCTACCAGGGCCTCCTTTAACAATGAGCAGTTCTTC. It encodes CSATRASFNNEQFF.

This clonotype was seen at least ten times. J is TRBJ2-4 and V is TRBV29-1; D may correspond to TRBD1 or TRBD2 (5 bases each). Deletions cut 3 bases from V and 5 bases from J, with 11 bases between. The CDR3 spans 13 residues. Germline V gene data show CDR1 as SQVTM and CDR2 as ANQGSEA. The CDR3 bases are TGCAGCGTTGATGTAGAGGGACAAAACATTCAGTACTTC. Translation: CSVDVEGQNIQYF.

V and J are TRBV4-2 and TRBJ1-1, with D hard to call. Germline values: CDR1 LGHNA, CDR2 YNFKEQ. V was cut by 1 base and J by 2 bases, with 11 bases left in between. The CDR3 consists of 15 residues. The CDR3 protein is CASSQGGRLNTEAFF. The CDR3, as DNA: TGTGCCAGCAGCCAAGGTGGGCGACTTAACACTGAAGCTTTCTTT.

V and J are TRBV4-2 and TRBJ2-7, with D perhaps TRBD1 (6 bases). Germline V gives CDR1 LGHNA, CDR2 YNFKEQ. There are 15 residues in the CDR3. V lost 2 bases, J lost 6 bases, and 17 bases lay in between. The CDR3: CASSQFPGTWVEQYF. The CDR3 bases are TGTGCCAGCAGCCAATTTCCCGGGACATGGGTCGAGCAGTACTTC.

V and J are TRBV9 and TRBJ2-5, with D perhaps being TRBD1 or TRBD2 (6 bases each). V was shortened by 2 bases and J by 4 bases, with 12 bases between the two germline ends. The CDR3 loop spans 14 amino acids. CDR1 is SGDLS and CDR2 is YYNGEE in the germline V gene. CDR3 sequence: CASSVGGQGETQYF. The CDR3 DNA reads TGTGCCAGCAGCGTTGGGGGGCAGGGAGAGACCCAGTACTTC.

This clonotype was counted only a few times. The chain combines TRBV20-1 with TRBJ1-6; perhaps TRBD1 as D (5 bases). The CDR3 has 14 amino acids. Germline V CDR1 and CDR2: DFQATT, SNEGSKA (reference sequence). Between the trimmed V and J ends, which lost 6 bases and 11 bases, there was a span of 20 bases. The CDR3 bases are TGCAGTGCCGCTCGAGGCAGGGTCGGGGCACCCCTCCACTTT. Translated: CSAARGRVGAPLHF.

CDR3: CASQTGTGITEAFF. CDR3 sequence (DNA): TGCGCCAGCCAAACTGGGACAGGGATCACTGAAGCTTTCTTT. The chain combines TRBV5-1 with TRBJ1-1, with 9 bases matching TRBD1. Germline V gives CDR1 SGHRS, CDR2 YFSETQ. The V and J ends lost 7 bases and 4 bases, in that order; junction bases with no gene match: 8. The length of the CDR3 is 14 residues.